This T cell receptor (beta chain) was profiled in a study of blood T cell repertoires in COVID-19. Study-level background: The United States, Italy and Spain were the sources of the acute and convalescent COVID-19 samples. In each case, the material was cDNA or gDNA derived from T cells, B-cell-depleted T cells, or PBMCs.

In Seattle, patients joined the study during active infection and were tracked longitudinally. In the authors' workflow: How many nucleated cells were present was estimated from reference gene primer amplification. Repertoires were generated with immunoSEQ multiplex PCR, while TCRdb's copy carries only in-frame clones and drops some. Clone size and V and J calls were adopted from that table, with D and trimming inferred from the DNA. The sample lists a few hundred thousand clones; over 80% were seen once. V dropped 0 bases and J dropped 1; count of bases not matched to a gene: 0. Germline-derived CDR1 and CDR2 are MDHEN and SYDVKM. The CDR3 is 16 amino acids.

This TCR derives from a woman younger than 45 with COVID-19, enrolled during active disease. Sequenced material: peripheral blood. The rearrangement uses TRBV28 and TRBJ1-5; 10 nucleotides align to TRBD1. CDR3 amino acids: CASSLWDRGSNQPQHF. CDR3 coding DNA: TGTGCCAGCAGTTTATGGGACAGGGGGAGCAATCAGCCCCAGCATTTT.